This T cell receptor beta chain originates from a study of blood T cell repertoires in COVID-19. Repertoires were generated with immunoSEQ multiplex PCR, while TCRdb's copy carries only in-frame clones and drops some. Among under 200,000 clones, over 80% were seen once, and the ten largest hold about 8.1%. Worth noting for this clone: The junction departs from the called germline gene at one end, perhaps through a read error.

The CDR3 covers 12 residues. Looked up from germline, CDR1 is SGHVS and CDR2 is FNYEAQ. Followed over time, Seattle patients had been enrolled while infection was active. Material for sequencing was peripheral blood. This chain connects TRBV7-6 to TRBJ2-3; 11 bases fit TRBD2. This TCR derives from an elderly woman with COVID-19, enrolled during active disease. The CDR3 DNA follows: TGTGCCAGCAGCCTAGCGGGAGGTACGCAGTATTTT. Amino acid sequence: CASSLAGGTQYF.